This TCR beta chain was sequenced during a study of shared clonotypes between healthy human individuals (dated by TCRdb to 2020 to 2021). In terms of the full investigation: Three men and a couple of women, aged 18 to 49 years, made up the cohort. Per donor, three plates each were used for CD4 naive and CD4 memory, two for CD8 naive, and one for CD8 memory. To estimate repertoire size and how much clonotype sharing occurs between individuals, the study deeply sequenced the blood TCR repertoires of roughly 5 healthy adults. Libraries were prepared and TCR repertoires were sequenced by different laboratories using diverse techniques, in order to increase sequencing depth and limit assay-specific biases. Between about 0.85 and 9.5 billion PBMCs per donor were obtained by leukapheresis.

The donors were healthy, HIV-negative adults with no recently reported acute infections or vaccinations. Every donor was a Caucasian adult residing in Nashville, Tennessee, USA. CD4+ T cells were enriched by magnetic negative selection, after which naive cells were positively selected on CD45RA and the negative fraction was taken as the memory subset. Blood was obtained by leukapheresis, after which PBMCs were separated by Ficoll-Histopaque density gradient centrifugation and cryopreserved in liquid nitrogen vapor phase. Analytical flow cytometry was used to check the purity and quantity of every magnetically sorted T cell population. Each sorted fraction had its genomic DNA isolated and then quantified by UV absorbance on a Nanodrop 2000c. Of note for this clone: Its antigen remains unidentified. Per-base qualities were not stored, and no clone one base away is much larger.

General study outcomes and caveats: Roughly 5% of naive CD4, 3.5% of naive CD8, around 2.3% of memory CD4, and less than 0.45% of memory CD8 clonotypes were shared across a few donors. Naive subsets generally had larger estimated clonotype richness than memory subsets. Incomplete sequencing was indicated by rarefaction of sorted-subset datasets, despite the large sequencing depth. Pairwise subsampling led to the expectation that sequencing depth would affect the degree of clonotype sharing among donors. Because the study included a small number of donors, the genetic and exposure-history diversity represented was limited. Clonotypes shared by all four sorted-subset donors showed higher generation probabilities than non-shared clonotypes. Sampling was restricted to blood, and TCR repertoires in tissues likely differ from the TCR repertoires found in blood.

Using the deep immunoSEQ assay, TCR CDR3 regions were amplified from genomic DNA by multiplex PCR. Extracted genomic DNA from each cell subset was distributed evenly across all wells of several immunoSEQ 96-well plates, and each plate was treated as a replicate. For sorted subsets, each replicate PCR was loaded with approximately 190 ng genomic DNA, equivalent to roughly 30,000 T cell genomes. Purified libraries were measured with a Qubit 3.0 fluorometer, size-checked on a Bioanalyzer 2100, and measured again with the KAPA Library Quantification kit. Every immunoSEQ 96-well plate was sequenced on a separate single-read 150-cycle Illumina NextSeq 550 flow cell. The study's processing was this. Because only junctional sequences without quality scores were contained in the immunoSEQ output, filtering matching that applied to full-length reads could not be performed. Sequences were annotated with PyIR, a Python wrapper for IgBLAST v1.9, using IMGT germline references to assign V/J genes and CDR3. Reads were filtered out if the reads had weak V/J assignments (E-value above 1e-6), no CDR3, stop codons, out-of-frame junctions, or ambiguous translated residues. V3J clonotypes were defined by identical inferred V gene, J gene, and CDR3 amino acid sequence. To compute the percentage overlap between repertoires, the number of shared unique clonotypes was divided by the size of the smaller repertoire. Repertoire richness was assessed with RTK rarefaction, the Chao1 estimator, and Recon v2.1 estimates of unobserved clonotypes. For all TCRbeta clonotypes obtained by the gDNA method from several donors, generation probabilities were computed with OLGA. Drawn from immuneACCESS, this table holds only the in-frame rearrangements with V and J called that TCRdb kept. Clones are partly lost; checked studies trace under half to an unresolved V gene and leave the rest unexplained. That table supplies the V and J calls and clone size; D and trimming were determined from the DNA. The sample table contains about 2.4 million clones; only one count was recorded for 80% to 95% of them. The ten largest make up approximately 0.37% of the sample.

The CDR3, cysteine through phenylalanine, is 15 amino acids long. Kept here is only the CDR3 DNA, which spans 45 bases and is read in frame from base 1. CDR1 SGHNT and CDR2 YYREEE are derived from the germline V gene (reference sequence). This receptor was obtained from a man younger than 35 in good health. Some clones in this sample may be carry-over from other donors' samples. Sequenced sample: naive CD4+ T cells from PBMCs. The label giving this sample's cell subset or site can be read as: CD45RA+ positively selected. The sequence links TRBV5-4 to TRBJ2-5; 7 bases in the middle match TRBD2. The J call is doubtful: the DNA matches TRBJ2-7 better. Read as DNA, the sequence is TGTGCCAGCAGCCTTTCGGGAGCGGGACCGCGCGAGCAGTACTTC. This sequence encodes CASSLSGAGPREQYF.